A selection of T cell receptor beta chains follows, all from one sample in a study of blood T cell repertoires in COVID-19. Measured with immunoSEQ multiplex PCR; TCRdb has only the in-frame clones, and not every one. The table includes more than 50,000 clones, 90% detected once. Material for sequencing was peripheral blood. The receptors shown here come from a human donor with active COVID-19. The donor label of this sample is uncertain. CDR3s include the opening cysteine and the closing phenylalanine or tryptophan. D genes are given only for firm matches. Clone size is stated in some rows and not others, as once, few, many or a class when expanded.

TRBV7-9	TRBJ1-2	TRBD1	few	TGTGCCAGTGCGGGACAGGGGACCATTAACTATGGCTACACCTTC	CASAGQGTINYGYTF
TRBV29-1	TRBJ2-7	TRBD2	.	TGCAGCGTGGCAGGACTAGCCCGTAACTCCTACGAGCAGTACTTC	CSVAGLARNSYEQYF
TRBV10-3	TRBJ2-3	.	.	TGTGCCATCAGGGAGTGGGGGGCAGATACGCAGTATTTT	CAIREWGADTQYF
TRBV6-5	TRBJ2-1	.	.	TGTGCCAGCGTTAGCTCCTACAATGAGCAGTTCTTC	CASVSSYNEQFF
TRBV12-2	TRBJ1-2	.	.	TGTGCAAGTCGCCTCCCCCGTGGGGACAGCAACTATGGCTACACCTTC	CASRLPRGDSNYGYTF
TRBV28	TRBJ1-4	.	.	TGTGCCAGCAGTTTCGGGGGGATGAGAGAAAAACTGTTTTTT	CASSFGGMREKLFF
TRBV11-2	TRBJ1-1	TRBD1	.	TGTGCCAGCAGCTTAGACAGGGGGACTGAAGCTTTCTTT	CASSLDRGTEAFF
TRBV6-6	TRBJ2-1	.	.	TGTGCCAGCAGTTACACGGCTAGCTCCTACAATGAGCAGTTCTTC	CASSYTASSYNEQFF
TRBV6-5	TRBJ1-1	.	.	TGTGCCAGCAGTTCCCCAGGGGTGCTGAACACTGAAGCTTTCTTT	CASSSPGVLNTEAFF
TRBV9	TRBJ2-1	.	.	TGTGCCAGCAGCGAGAGGACAGGAATGAAGCGGGATGAGCAGTTCTTC	CASSERTGMKRDEQFF
TRBV6-1	TRBJ1-1	.	.	TGTGCCAGCAGTGAAGACAGGGCCAGGGCCGACACTGAAGCTTTCTTT	CASSEDRARADTEAFF
TRBV12-3/TRBV12-4	TRBJ1-2	.	.	TGTGCCAGCAGTTTAGTGGGAGGGGATGGCTACACCTTC	CASSLVGGDGYTF
TRBV20-1	TRBJ2-2	.	.	TGCAGTGCTAGTGGAACGGTCGGGATCACCGGGGAGCTGTTTTTT	CSASGTVGITGELFF
TRBV5-1	TRBJ2-3	TRBD1	.	TGCGCCAGCAGTCCGGGACAGGGGGTAGATACGCAGTATTTT	CASSPGQGVDTQYF
TRBV21-1	TRBJ1-4	.	many	TGTGCCAGCAGCCTTCGGAATGAAAAACTGTTTTTT	CASSLRNEKLFF
TRBV25-1	TRBJ2-3	.	.	TGTGCCAGCAGGGCAGGGGGCACAGATACGCAGTATTTT	CASRAGGTDTQYF
TRBV7-6	TRBJ1-4	TRBD1	.	TGTGCCAGCAGCCCATCCGACAGGACAGGGAGTGAAAAACTGTTTTTT	CASSPSDRTGSEKLFF
TRBV5-4	TRBJ2-1	.	.	TGTGCCAGCAGCCAGGCCCCGACAGGTCTTAATGAGCAGTTCTTC	CASSQAPTGLNEQFF
TRBV5-1	TRBJ2-1	.	.	TGCGCCAGCAGCTTGGGGCGGGGCAATGAGCAGTTCTTC	CASSLGRGNEQFF
TRBV2	TRBJ2-2	TRBD2	.	TGTGCCAGCAGCGTTTTGAACTCCGGACTAGCGGGAGTCCTGGCGAACACCGGGGAGCTGTTTTTT	CASSVLNSGLAGVLANTGELFF
TRBV6-5	TRBJ2-1	.	.	TGTGCCAGCAGTCCGAGTCCCGGGGATGACAATGAGCAGTTCTTC	CASSPSPGDDNEQFF
TRBV14	TRBJ2-7	.	.	TGTGCCAGCAGCCGCGGGAATCCCCCATACGAGCAGTACTTC	CASSRGNPPYEQYF
TRBV18	TRBJ2-5	.	.	TGTGCCAGCTCACCACTACTAGGGGGAGAGACCCAGTACTTC	CASSPLLGGETQYF
TRBV6-7	TRBJ2-1	.	.	TGTGCCAGCAGTAAGTCGCGACTAGATAATTACAATGAGCAGTTCTTC	CASSKSRLDNYNEQFF
TRBV7-2	TRBJ1-5	TRBD1	few	TGTGCCAGCAGCTTAAACAGGGGTAACAATCAGCCCCAGCATTTT	CASSLNRGNNQPQHF
TRBV19	TRBJ2-5	TRBD2	.	TGTGCCAGTAGTATAGGGGGAGGGCGGGAGACCCAGTACTTC	CASSIGGGRETQYF
TRBV12-3/TRBV12-4	TRBJ2-7	TRBD1	once	TGTGCCAGCAGTTTGACGGACAGGCAACCGCAGTACTTC	CASSLTDRQPQYF
TRBV5-1	TRBJ1-2	TRBD1	once	TGCGCCAGCAGCTCTACCGGGACAGGGGGCAGTAACTATGGCTACACCTTC	CASSSTGTGGSNYGYTF
TRBV15	TRBJ1-5	.	.	TGTGCCACCAGCAGAGGCATCGGGGGGGTACTCGTGCCCCAGCATTTT	CATSRGIGGVLVPQHF
TRBV19	TRBJ2-5	.	.	TGTGCCAGTAGTATGGTGGGGCGATTGAGGGAGACCCAGTACTTC	CASSMVGRLRETQYF
TRBV7-3	TRBJ2-3	TRBD2	.	TGTGCCAGCAGCCTCGGGACTAGCGGGGGAACGCAGTATTTT	CASSLGTSGGTQYF
TRBV5-1	TRBJ2-5	.	.	TGCGCCAGCAGCTTGGGGAGGGATGAGACCCAGTACTTC	CASSLGRDETQYF
TRBV6-6	TRBJ1-1	TRBD1	.	TGTGCCAGCAGTTACCCGACAGGGCAGGCTGAAGCTTTCTTT	CASSYPTGQAEAFF
TRBV29-1	TRBJ1-1	.	.	TGCAGCGGGACCGGGGGTCGGTGGGCTGAAGCTTTCTTT	CSGTGGRWAEAFF
TRBV9	TRBJ2-1	.	.	TGTGCCAGCAGTCCCGGCGGAGGGCCCTACAATGAGCAGTTCTTC	CASSPGGGPYNEQFF
TRBV7-2	TRBJ2-1	TRBD2	.	TGTGCCAGCAGCTTTAAGCGGGGGGGCCCCTACAATGAGCAGTTCTTC	CASSFKRGGPYNEQFF
TRBV5-1	TRBJ2-3	.	.	TGCGCCAGCAGCTTCCAGGGGAGTTTGTGGTCAGATACGCAGTATTTT	CASSFQGSLWSDTQYF
TRBV2	TRBJ1-5	.	few	TGTGCCAGCAGGGCGGAAGGAAATAGCAATCAGCCCCAGCATTTT	CASRAEGNSNQPQHF
TRBV6-5	TRBJ2-7	TRBD2	.	TGTGCCAGCAGTTACTCGGGACTAGAGGGGGGCTACGAGCAGTACTTC	CASSYSGLEGGYEQYF
TRBV2	TRBJ2-7	TRBD1	.	TGTGCCAGCAGTGACGGACAGGGCCGCGGATGGCAGTACTTC	CASSDGQGRGWQYF
TRBV7-2	TRBJ2-7	.	.	TGTGCCAGCAGCTTACAGCGGCGCGAGGAGCAGTACTTC	CASSLQRREEQYF
TRBV2	TRBJ1-1	TRBD1	.	TGTGCCAGCAGCGACCACCCTTGGACAGGCACTGAAGCTTTCTTT	CASSDHPWTGTEAFF
TRBV27	TRBJ2-7	TRBD1	.	TGTGCCAGCAGTTCCACCTGGGACAGAACCTACGAGCAGTACTTC	CASSSTWDRTYEQYF
TRBV7-8	TRBJ2-1	TRBD1	.	TGTGCCAGCAGCGCAGACAGGGGGCGCCTTGAGCAGTTCTTC	CASSADRGRLEQFF
TRBV2	TRBJ2-1	.	.	TGTGCCAGCGCGGAGGGAACCCCTAGGAATGAGCAGTTCTTC	CASAEGTPRNEQFF
TRBV11-3	TRBJ2-1	TRBD2	.	TGTGCCAGCAGCTTACCCAGACTAGCGGGAGGGAACCCGGATGAGCAGTTCTTC	CASSLPRLAGGNPDEQFF
TRBV10-3	TRBJ2-7	TRBD2	.	TGTGCCATCAGTGCCCCCAGCGGGAGGGCCTTTTCCGGCGAGCAGTACTTC	CAISAPSGRAFSGEQYF
TRBV29-1	TRBJ2-1	TRBD2	.	TGCAGCGTTGAGGGTCCGCTAGCGGGGGGGTTCTCCTACAATGAGCAGTTCTTC	CSVEGPLAGGFSYNEQFF
TRBV5-4	TRBJ2-3	.	.	TGTGCCAGCAGCTTGCCTCCGTACAGTGCTAGCACAGATACGCAGTATTTT	CASSLPPYSASTDTQYF
TRBV7-9	TRBJ2-1	TRBD2	.	TGTGCCAGCAGCGCTCTTGCGGGAGTCCCCTACAATGAGCAGTTCTTC	CASSALAGVPYNEQFF
TRBV20-1	TRBJ2-7	TRBD2	.	TGCAGTCTAGGCGGGAGTTACGAGCAGTACTTC	CSLGGSYEQYF
TRBV5-6	TRBJ1-2	.	many	TGTGCCAGCAGCTTGGGATCCTACCAGGGGAAGGGCTACACCTTC	CASSLGSYQGKGYTF
TRBV7-9	TRBJ2-1	.	.	TGTGCCAGCAGCCAGGGATCCACGATTTACAATGAGCAGTTCTTC	CASSQGSTIYNEQFF